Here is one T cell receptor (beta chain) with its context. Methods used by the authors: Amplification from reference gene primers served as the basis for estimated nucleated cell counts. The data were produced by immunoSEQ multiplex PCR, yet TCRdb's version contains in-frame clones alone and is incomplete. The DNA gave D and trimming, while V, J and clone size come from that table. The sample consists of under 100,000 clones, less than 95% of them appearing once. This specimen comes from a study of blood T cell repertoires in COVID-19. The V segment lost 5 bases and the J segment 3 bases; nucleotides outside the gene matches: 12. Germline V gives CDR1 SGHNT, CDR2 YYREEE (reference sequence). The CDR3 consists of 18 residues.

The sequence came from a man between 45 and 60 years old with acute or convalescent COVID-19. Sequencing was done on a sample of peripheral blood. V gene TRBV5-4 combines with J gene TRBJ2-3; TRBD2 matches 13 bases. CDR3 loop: CASSSRTSGSYGTDTQYF. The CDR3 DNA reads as TGTGCCAGCAGTTCTAGGACTAGCGGGAGTTACGGGACAGATACGCAGTATTTT.